Below are 8 T cell receptor beta chains sequenced from a single sample in a study of control samples from healthy donors and cancer patients. The table came from immunoSEQ multiplex PCR; TCRdb's copy has only in-frame clones and leaves some out. Of over 200,000 clones listed, around 80% are singletons. The specimen sequenced was PBMCs. Every receptor here comes from a woman aged 55 to 70 with lung cancer.

The V and J genes are TRBV10-3 and TRBJ2-6, with 7 positions matching TRBD2. Per germline, CDR1 ENHRY and CDR2 SYGVKD. J gave up 0 bases and V 9 bases, and 14 bases lay outside the gene matches. The CDR3 is 18 residues long. CDR3 region: CAIAERGDPYSGANVLTF. The CDR3 DNA is TGTGCCATTGCGGAGCGGGGAGATCCCTACTCTGGGGCCAACGTCCTGACTTTC.

The chain's CDR3 is CASSDGTASTDTQYF. The DNA of the CDR3 is TGTGCCAGCAGTGACGGGACTGCAAGCACAGATACGCAGTATTTT. The V and J genes are TRBV2 and TRBJ2-3, with D tentatively TRBD2 (6 bases). V dropped 3 bases and J dropped 0 bases, with 10 bases sitting between them. The CDR3 contains 15 residues. Germline lookup yields CDR1 SNHLY and CDR2 FYNNEI.

The V gene is TRBV10-1, the J gene TRBJ2-5; D might be TRBD2 (6 bases). This CDR3 has 13 amino acids. V was pared by 5 bases and J by 8 bases, with 15 bases between. The germline V gene has CDR1 WNHNN and CDR2 SYGVQD (reference sequence). Here the CDR3 DNA reads TGCGCCAGCAGTTCGTCGGGAGTGAAAACCCAGTACTTC. Protein sequence: CASSSSGVKTQYF.

The chain employs TRBV2 and TRBJ1-5; tentative D call: TRBD1 (6 bases). This CDR3 region has 14 residues. Trimming cost V 4 bases and J 3 bases, with 10 bases left between them. Germline V gene sequence: CDR1 SNHLY, CDR2 FYNNEI. CDR3 in amino acids: CASSGGGLNQPQHF. The CDR3, as DNA: TGTGCCAGCAGTGGAGGGGGACTCAATCAGCCCCAGCATTTT.

This clone was seen only once. The gene calls are TRBV7-2 and TRBJ2-7; no clear D gene. The ends were cut back, 1 base at V and 2 bases at J, with 6 bases in the middle. Per germline, CDR1 SGHTA and CDR2 FQGNSA. The CDR3 is made up of 13 amino acids. In DNA form, the CDR3 reads TGTGCCAGCAGCTTAGTCATCCCCTACGAGCAGTACTTC. Protein: CASSLVIPYEQYF.

The chain joins TRBV7-9 to TRBJ2-2; TRBD1 agrees at 8 bases. This CDR3 spans 17 amino acids. In germline, CDR1 is SEHNR, CDR2 FQNEAQ (reference sequence). V shed 4 bases and J 0 bases; nucleotides not matched to a gene: 7. The CDR3 DNA sequence: TGTGCCAGCAGCTCCAGACAGGGGAGTACGAACACCGGGGAGCTGTTTTTT. It codes for CASSSRQGSTNTGELFF.

The chain carries TRBV4-1 and TRBJ1-4, with 8 bases lining up with TRBD1. The CDR3 has 16 amino acids. Trimming cost V 2 bases and J 8 bases; bases outside gene matches: 10. Per germline, CDR1 MGHRA and CDR2 YSYEKL. CDR3 DNA: TGCGCCAGCAGCCAAACAGGGCAGGGGGCTCGGGAAAAACTGTTTTTT. This translates into CASSQTGQGAREKLFF.

The gene calls are TRBV6-5 and TRBJ2-1, with D possibly matching TRBD2 (6 bases). The CDR3 contains 15 residues. Looked up from germline, CDR1 is MNHEY and CDR2 is SVGAGI. Trimming shortened V by 6 bases and J by 0 bases, and 12 bases separated the two germline ends. The DNA of the CDR3 is TGTGCCAGCAGCTCCGGGAGAAGCTCCTACAATGAGCAGTTCTTC. It translates to CASSSGRSSYNEQFF.